These 7 T cell receptor beta chains originate from one sample sequenced in a study of T cell repertoires in cytomegalovirus infection. A single record per CDR3 protein comes from TCRdb applying MiXCR to the reads. The data contain around 490,000 distinct CDR3 sequences, approximately 25% of them seen just once; the ten biggest clones take up about 13%. Sequencing input: PBMCs. All receptors derive from a human donor in good health (CMV status not recorded). Some clones in this sample may be carry-over from other donors' samples.

The genes are TRBV11-3 and TRBJ2-1; D could derive from TRBD1 or TRBD2 (5 bases each). The CDR3 runs to 15 residues. Per the germline V gene, CDR1 is SGHNT and CDR2 is YENEEA. Trimming stripped 1 base from V and 4 bases from J, with 11 bases between. The CDR3 DNA reads as TGTGCCAGCAGCTTAGGGGACCAACCGTACAATGAGCAGTTCTTC. This encodes CASSLGDQPYNEQFF. Looking up the rest from reference TRBV11-3 and TRBJ2-1 gives the full variable domain: EAGVVQSPRYKIIEKKQPVAFWCNPISGHNTLYWYLQNLGQGPELLIRYENEEAVDDSQLPKDRFSAERLKGVDSTLKIQPAELGDSAVYLCASSLGDQPYNEQFFGPGTRLTVL.

Only one count was recorded for this clonotype. The V gene is TRBV6-5, the J gene TRBJ2-7, with 10 bases lining up with TRBD1. J gave up 6 bases and V 2 bases, and 10 bases lay outside the gene matches. The CDR3 sequence is 16 residues long. CDR1 MNHEY and CDR2 SVGAGI come from the germline V gene. The CDR3 DNA sequence: TGTGCCAGCAGTTACGGGTCCGGGACAGGGGTTAGCGAGCAGTACTTC. This encodes CASSYGSGTGVSEQYF.

The J gene is TRBJ2-3, the V gene TRBV10-3, with D uncertain. The germline CDR1 and CDR2 sequences are ENHRY and SYGVKD. Deletions cut 5 bases from V and 0 bases from J, with 9 bases between. The CDR3 runs 14 residues. The CDR3: CAISSTVSTDTQYF. The CDR3 DNA sequence: TGTGCCATCAGTTCAACAGTTAGCACAGATACGCAGTATTTT.

V usage is TRBV11-3 and J usage is TRBJ2-2; the D is unclear. The ends were cut back, 0 bases at V and 8 bases at J, with 7 bases in the middle. The CDR3 is 13 residues long. Germline V gene lookup returns CDR1 SGHNT and CDR2 YENEEA. CDR3 protein: CASSLEAPGELFF. CDR3 coding DNA: TGTGCCAGCAGCTTAGAAGCCCCAGGGGAGCTGTTTTTT.

The chain couples TRBV6-2 or TRBV6-3 to TRBJ1-1; D not resolved. V lost 7 bases and J lost 1, with 13 bases in between. Germline assignment: CDR1 MNHEY and CDR2 SVGEGT. CDR3 length: 14 residues. The CDR3 DNA reads TGTGCCAGCACCACGGGTGGGAGGAACACTGAAGCTTTCTTT. It is translated as CASTTGGRNTEAFF.

V is TRBV3-1 and J is TRBJ1-5, with 8 bases aligning to TRBD1. The CDR3 length is 18 residues. Germline trimming cut 0 bases from V and 1 base from J; bases unmatched to any gene: 8. Per the germline V gene, CDR1 is LGHDT and CDR2 is YNNKEL (reference sequence). The CDR3 loop reads CASSQDIDRGGSNQPQHF. CDR3 bases: TGTGCCAGCAGCCAAGATATTGACAGGGGTGGGAGCAATCAGCCCCAGCATTTT. Using reference TRBV3-1 and TRBJ1-5 for the parts outside the CDR3, the full variable domain is DTAVSQTPKYLVTQMGNDKSIKCEQNLGHDTMYWYKQDSKKFLKIMFSYNNKELIINETVPNRFSPKSPDKAHLNLHINSLELGDSAVYFCASSQDIDRGGSNQPQHFGDGTRLSIL.

The rearrangement uses TRBV28 and TRBJ2-5; a possible D gene is TRBD1 (5 bases). Germline assignment: CDR1 MDHEN and CDR2 SYDVKM. The CDR3 is 16 residues long. Trimming removed 3 bases from V and 0 bases from J, with 14 bases in between. The CDR3: CASSLLQALYQETQYF. The DNA for the CDR3 is TGTGCCAGCAGTTTGTTACAGGCCCTGTACCAAGAGACCCAGTACTTC.